The 22 T cell receptor beta chains below come from one sample, sequenced in a study of cytotoxic CD8 clonotypes in ibrutinib-treated CLL. Method: immunoSEQ multiplex PCR; TCRdb's copy keeps in-frame clones and lacks some. The table records 29,000 or so clones, almost 70% of them present only once. The material sequenced was PBMCs, taken after 24 months of ibrutinib treatment. The source is a human donor with chronic lymphocytic leukemia.

The chain employs TRBV23-1 and TRBJ2-7; D is uncertain. TRBV23-1 carries the ORF label, with uncertain function. This CDR3 is 14 amino acids long. Trimming pared 2 bases from V and 6 bases from J, leaving 14 bases between. CDR3 DNA: TGCGCCAGCAGTCAAGTAACCCCGACTCCCGAGCAGTACTTC. Its protein is CASSQVTPTPEQYF.

The V and J genes are TRBV5-1 and TRBJ2-5; the D gene is possibly TRBD2 (5 bases). The germline V gene encodes CDR1 SGHRS and CDR2 YFSETQ. The CDR3 totals 14 residues. V was shortened by 4 bases and J by 5 bases, with 15 bases between the two germline ends. Written as DNA, the CDR3 is TGCGCCAGCAGCACCGGACGCCGCGGGGAGACCCAGTACTTC. Its protein is CASSTGRRGETQYF. Based on the CDR3 plus reference TRBV5-1 and TRBJ2-5, the full variable domain is KAGVTQTPRYLIKTRGQQVTLSCSPISGHRSVSWYQQTPGQGLQFLFEYFSETQRNKGNFPGRFSGRQFSNSRSEMNVSTLELGDSALYLCASSTGRRGETQYFGPGTRLLVL.

Concerning this clone itself: Sequence at one end of the junction differs from germline and may be a read error. The chain combines TRBV13 with TRBJ1-1, with D perhaps matching TRBD1 (5 bases). The CDR3 loop spans 13 amino acids. Looked up from germline, CDR1 is PRHDT and CDR2 is FYEKMQ (reference sequence). The CDR3 DNA reads as TGTGCCAGCAGCTTAGGACACGGTGGGACGCAGCCGTTT. Its translation: CASSLGHGGTQPF.

The table lists this clone with a few counts. V usage is TRBV6-1 and J usage is TRBJ2-1, with D unresolved. Germline values: CDR1 MNHNS, CDR2 SASEGT. The CDR3 spans 15 residues. Trimming cost V 7 bases and J 0 bases, with 13 bases left between them. The CDR3: CASISALVSYNEQFF. For the CDR3, the DNA is TGTGCCAGCATTTCCGCCCTCGTCTCCTACAATGAGCAGTTCTTC.

This clone appeared a few times. The J gene is TRBJ1-1, the V gene TRBV15; no clear D gene. CDR1 is LNHNV, CDR2 YYDKDF, per germline (reference sequence). With 0 bases removed from V and 4 bases from J, the gap between germline ends came to 9 bases. This CDR3 spans 14 amino acids. For the CDR3, the DNA is TGTGCCACCAGCAGAGAGATGAGGGTCACTGAAGCTTTCTTT. It encodes CATSREMRVTEAFF.

This rearrangement joins TRBV2 to TRBJ1-5, with D maybe TRBD1 (5 bases). This CDR3 is built from 14 residues. Trimming stripped 8 bases from V and 2 bases from J, with 13 bases between. CDR1 is SNHLY and CDR2 is FYNNEI in the germline V gene. In DNA form, the CDR3 reads TGTGCCAGCGGGGGGATTAATGGCAATCAGCCCCAGCATTTT. Translating gives CASGGINGNQPQHF.

The chain is built from TRBV5-1 and TRBJ2-3; 8 bases are shared with TRBD2. Germline V CDR1 and CDR2: SGHRS, YFSETQ. With V trimmed by 5 bases and J by 8 bases, 10 bases remained unmatched. CDR3 length equals 14 residues. CDR3: CASSTAGAGGTQYF. CDR3 bases: TGCGCCAGCAGTACAGCGGGGGCGGGTGGTACGCAGTATTTT.

The gene calls are TRBV2 and TRBJ2-3; the match to TRBD1 covers 9 bases. CDR1 SNHLY and CDR2 FYNNEI come from the germline V gene. This CDR3 contains 14 residues. V lost 5 bases and J lost 1; bases outside the gene matches: 1. The CDR3 spells CASSRTGGTDTQYF. Written as DNA, the CDR3 is TGTGCCAGCAGTCGGACAGGGGGCACAGATACGCAGTATTTT. Combining the CDR3 with reference TRBV2 and TRBJ2-3 gives the whole variable domain EPEVTQTPSHQVTQMGQEVILRCVPISNHLYFYWYRQILGQKVEFLVSFYNNEISEKSEIFDDQFSVERPDGSNFTLKIRSTKLEDSAMYFCASSRTGGTDTQYFGPGTRLTVL.

The V call is TRBV4-1, the J call TRBJ1-1; a possible D gene is TRBD1 (5 bases). The CDR3 sequence is 15 residues long. Trimming removed 1 base at V and 4 bases at J, with 13 bases between. Germline values: CDR1 MGHRA, CDR2 YSYEKL. CDR3 sequence: CASSQGRGASTEAFF. CDR3 DNA sequence: TGCGCCAGCAGCCAAGGGCGGGGCGCATCCACTGAAGCTTTCTTT.

In this sample, this clone turned up once. This chain links TRBV6-1 with TRBJ2-7, with D possibly matching TRBD1 (6 bases). V shed 7 bases and J shed 0 bases, with 13 bases lying between them. CDR3 length equals 14 residues. Looked up from germline, CDR1 is MNHNS and CDR2 is SASEGT. The CDR3 sequence is CASIMIQGSYEQYF. The CDR3, as DNA: TGTGCCAGCATAATGATACAGGGCTCCTACGAGCAGTACTTC.

This clone was observed a handful of times. This chain connects TRBV28 to TRBJ1-2, with TRBD1 identical over 8 bases. CDR3 length: 13 amino acids. Germline V gene data show CDR1 as MDHEN and CDR2 as SYDVKM. Trimming took 8 bases from V and 4 from J; bases not matched to a gene: 6. The CDR3 protein is CASVYRGFYGYTF. CDR3 sequence (DNA): TGTGCCAGCGTATACAGGGGGTTCTATGGCTACACCTTC.

The rearrangement links TRBV2 to TRBJ2-4; 8 positions match TRBD1. Per germline, CDR1 SNHLY and CDR2 FYNNEI. CDR3 length: 12 amino acids. The V segment lost 9 bases and the J segment 7 bases; nucleotides outside the gene matches: 5. In DNA, the CDR3 is TGTGCCAGTGACAGGGGTAGTAACATTCAGTACTTC. Its translation is CASDRGSNIQYF.

This clone was detected only once. The chain is built from TRBV15 and TRBJ1-1, with D possibly TRBD1 on 5 matching bases. V lost 5 bases, J lost 2 bases, and 12 bases lay in between. This CDR3 spans 14 amino acids. CDR1 is LNHNV and CDR2 is YYDKDF in the germline V gene (reference sequence). CDR3 loop: CATSADRSNTEAFF. CDR3 coding DNA: TGTGCCACCAGCGCCGACAGATCAAACACTGAAGCTTTCTTT.

This chain links TRBV6-1 with TRBJ1-2, with D perhaps matching TRBD1 (5 bases). Per the germline V gene, CDR1 is MNHNS and CDR2 is SASEGT. The CDR3 is made up of 14 amino acids. The V and J ends lost 6 bases and 2 bases respectively, with 13 bases between them. The CDR3 nucleotides are TGTGCCAGCAGCCCGGGACGGGGGAACTATGGCTACACCTTC. Translating it yields CASSPGRGNYGYTF.

This clone was recorded only once. The chain carries TRBV19 and TRBJ1-3; no clear D. Trimming removed 5 bases from V and 8 bases from J, with 10 bases in between. This CDR3 contains 12 residues. Germline V gene sequence: CDR1 LNHDA, CDR2 SQIVND (reference sequence). CDR3 region: CASSASLDTIYF. The CDR3 coding sequence is TGTGCCAGTAGTGCGAGTCTGGACACCATATATTTT.

This clone appeared a few times. This chain connects TRBV30 to TRBJ1-1; a possible D gene is TRBD1 (5 bases). The germline gives CDR1 GTSNPN, CDR2 SVGIG (reference sequence). With 5 bases removed from V and 0 bases from J, the gap between germline ends came to 10 bases. The CDR3 spans 13 residues. CDR3 coding DNA: TGTGCCTGGTACAGGACTTTGAACACTGAAGCTTTCTTT. Amino acids: CAWYRTLNTEAFF.

This rearrangement joins TRBV4-1 to TRBJ2-3; the D gene is possibly TRBD2 (5 bases). Germline CDR1 is MGHRA and CDR2 is YSYEKL. This CDR3 has 17 amino acids. V was cut by 0 bases and J by 9 bases, with 22 bases left in between. CDR3 sequence: CASSQDEERTLKMTQYF. As DNA, the CDR3 is TGCGCCAGCAGCCAAGATGAGGAGCGGACTCTAAAAATGACGCAGTATTTT.

This chain joins TRBV5-4 and TRBJ2-3; D not certain. The germline gives CDR1 SGHNT, CDR2 YYREEE (reference sequence). Trimming took off 2 bases at V and 4 bases at J, with 11 bases between the two ends. CDR3 size: 14 residues. The CDR3 coding sequence is TGTGCCAGCAGCTTCGTCCCCCTGGCAGATACGCAGTATTTT. This gives the protein CASSFVPLADTQYF.

The rearrangement joins TRBV7-2 to TRBJ2-7, with TRBD1 matching over 8 bases. V lost 4 bases and J lost 6; bases outside the gene matches: 17. Germline CDR1 reads SGHTA; CDR2 reads FQGNSA. The CDR3 is made up of 17 amino acids. The CDR3 sequence: CASSSSRPGQGGLEQYF. The CDR3 DNA reads as TGTGCCAGCAGCTCGTCTAGACCCGGACAGGGAGGTCTCGAGCAGTACTTC.

J is TRBJ2-3 and V is TRBV9; TRBD2 aligns across 8 bases. CDR1 and CDR2 (germline): SGDLS, YYNGEE. V lost 5 bases, J lost 2 bases, and 10 bases stayed unmatched. This CDR3 region has 16 residues. The CDR3 sequence is CASSDVTGLVTDTQYF. The CDR3 DNA reads TGTGCCAGCAGTGATGTTACGGGACTAGTCACAGATACGCAGTATTTT.

This clone was counted between two and nine times. J is TRBJ2-7 and V is TRBV5-1; D gene ambiguous. Between the trimmed V and J ends, which lost 5 bases and 1 base, there was a span of 10 bases. The germline gives CDR1 SGHRS, CDR2 YFSETQ. This CDR3 is 13 amino acids long. The CDR3 loop reads CASRNDMSYEQYF. The CDR3 bases are TGCGCCAGCAGAAATGACATGTCCTACGAGCAGTACTTC.

The J gene is TRBJ1-1, the V gene TRBV10-3; a weak D match, TRBD1 (5 bases). Germline CDR1 reads ENHRY; CDR2 reads SYGVKD. Trimming removed 0 bases from V and 4 bases from J, with 15 bases in between. The CDR3 spans 16 residues. DNA of the CDR3: TGTGCCATCAGTGAGTCGTCTCGAAAGACAGCCACTGAAGCTTTCTTT. It encodes CAISESSRKTATEAFF.